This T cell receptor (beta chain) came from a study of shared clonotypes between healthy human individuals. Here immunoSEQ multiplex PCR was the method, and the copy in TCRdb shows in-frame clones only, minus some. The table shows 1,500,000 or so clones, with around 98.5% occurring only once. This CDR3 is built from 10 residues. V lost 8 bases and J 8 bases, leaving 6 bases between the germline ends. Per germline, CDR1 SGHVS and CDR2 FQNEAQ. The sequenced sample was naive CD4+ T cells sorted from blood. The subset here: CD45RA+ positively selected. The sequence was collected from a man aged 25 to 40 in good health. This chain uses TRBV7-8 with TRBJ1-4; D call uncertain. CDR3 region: CASAGEKLFF. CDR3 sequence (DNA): TGTGCCAGCGCCGGGGAAAAACTGTTTTTT.